These 32 T cell receptor beta chains share one sample of origin, sequenced in a study of blood T cell repertoires in COVID-19. Only in-frame clones appear in the TCRdb table, and some are missing; sequencing was by immunoSEQ multiplex PCR. The data show 150,000 or so clones, 82% seen once. The specimen was PBMCs or T cells enriched from blood (not recorded which). These receptors all stem from a man aged 55 to 70 who had recovered from COVID-19.

As to this clone: At the DNA level, this CDR3 is encoded by other sequences in the same sample as well. The chain couples TRBV13 to TRBJ1-2; possible D gene TRBD1, 6 bases. CDR1 PRHDT and CDR2 FYEKMQ come from the germline V gene (reference sequence). The V and J ends lost 1 base and 5 bases respectively, with 11 bases between them. The CDR3 has 14 amino acids. CDR3 region: CASSLEGGSYGYTF. In nucleotides, the CDR3 is TGTGCCAGCAGCTTAGAAGGGGGTAGTTATGGCTACACCTTC. The whole variable domain, remainder taken from reference TRBV13 and TRBJ1-2, is AAGVIQSPRHLIKEKRETATLKCYPIPRHDTVYWYQQGPGQDPQFLISFYEKMQSDKGSIPDRFSAQQFSDYHSELNMSSLELGDSALYFCASSLEGGSYGYTFGSGTRLTVV.

V usage is TRBV10-2 and J usage is TRBJ1-6; 11 bases align to TRBD1. Unmatched junction bases numbered 8, after V lost 6 bases and J lost 10 bases. This CDR3 region has 15 residues. Germline V gene sequence: CDR1 WSHSY, CDR2 SAAADI. The CDR3 DNA follows: TGCGCCAGCAGCCGAGGACAGGGGGCTGAATCACCCCTCCACTTT. Amino acid sequence: CASSRGQGAESPLHF.

The V gene is TRBV30, the J gene TRBJ1-5; 12 bases agree with TRBD1. The CDR3 loop spans 14 amino acids. Germline V gives CDR1 GTSNPN, CDR2 SVGIG (reference sequence). Unmatched junction bases numbered 6, after V lost 7 bases and J lost 5 bases. The CDR3 loop is CALPGQGAHQPQHF. DNA of the CDR3: TGTGCCTTACCGGGACAGGGGGCGCATCAGCCCCAGCATTTT.

The J gene is TRBJ2-1, the V gene TRBV30; no firm D call. Germline V gene sequence: CDR1 GTSNPN, CDR2 SVGIG (reference sequence). Trimming cost V 0 bases and J 8 bases, with 8 bases left between them. The length of the CDR3 is 12 residues. The CDR3 reads CAWSVNGYEQFF. In DNA, the CDR3 is TGTGCCTGGAGTGTAAATGGCTATGAGCAGTTCTTC. Complete variable domain (other parts from reference TRBV30 and TRBJ2-1): SQTIHQWPATLVQPVGSPLSLECTVEGTSNPNLYWYRQAAGRGLQLLFYSVGIGQISSEVPQNLSASRPQDRQFILSSKKLLLSDSGFYLCAWSVNGYEQFFGPGTRLTVL.

The chain joins TRBV28 to TRBJ2-7; TRBD2 matches 8 bases. The CDR3 loop spans 16 amino acids. Germline V lookup: CDR1 MDHEN, CDR2 SYDVKM. Germline trimming cut 7 bases from V and 4 bases from J; bases unmatched to any gene: 15. The CDR3 DNA sequence: TGTGCCAGCACCGGCCCCACTAGCGGAACCCAGTACGAGCAGTACTTC. Protein sequence: CASTGPTSGTQYEQYF.

This rearrangement joins TRBV3-1 (or the pseudogene TRBV3-2) to TRBJ1-2; tentative D call: TRBD1 (5 bases). Trimming cost V 3 bases and J 8 bases, with 10 bases left between them. Looked up from germline, CDR1 is LGHDT and CDR2 is YNNKEL (reference sequence). The CDR3 is 12 residues long. The CDR3 loop is CASSQKGLGYTF. The CDR3 nucleotides read TGTGCCAGCAGCCAGAAGGGGTTAGGCTACACCTTC.

This clone was counted a single time. The genes are TRBV6-5 and TRBJ1-2; 8 bases agree with TRBD1. The germline V gene encodes CDR1 MNHEY and CDR2 SVGAGI. The CDR3 runs 15 residues. The trim removed 6 bases at V and 4 bases at J, leaving 10 bases unmatched. CDR3 sequence (DNA): TGTGCCAGCAGAGCTTCAGGGGGCGCGGTCTATGGCTACACCTTC. Residues: CASRASGGAVYGYTF.

The rearrangement joins TRBV2 to TRBJ1-2; TRBD1 matches at 7 bases. The CDR3 loop spans 14 amino acids. V lost 7 bases to trimming and J lost 4 bases; unmatched junction nucleotides: 9. The germline V gene has CDR1 SNHLY and CDR2 FYNNEI. This chain's CDR3 is CASTAGQAGYGYTF. CDR3 nucleotide sequence: TGTGCCAGCACCGCAGGACAGGCTGGCTATGGCTACACCTTC.

CDR3 nucleotides: TGTGCCAGCTGTTGGGACAGGGGGAGGTATCAGCCCCAGCATTTT. It is translated as CASCWDRGRYQPQHF. This sequence joins TRBV28 and TRBJ1-5; 11 nucleotides align to TRBD1. Looked up from germline, CDR1 is MDHEN and CDR2 is SYDVKM. This CDR3 has 15 amino acids. The trim removed 8 bases at V and 5 bases at J, leaving 8 bases unmatched.

The chain has TRBV18 and TRBJ1-2, with D possibly matching TRBD1 (5 bases). CDR1 is KGHSH and CDR2 is LQKENI in the germline V gene. The V gene lost 3 bases and the J gene lost 7 bases, with 21 bases spanning the gap. The CDR3 extends over 16 amino acids. In nucleotides, the CDR3 is TGTGCCAGCTCACCGAGCGACAGACGCGGTCCTGGTGGCTACACCTTC. Translating it yields CASSPSDRRGPGGYTF.

The chain uses TRBV12-3 or TRBV12-4 and TRBJ2-1; tentatively, D is TRBD2 (6 bases). V shed 7 bases and J shed 7 bases, with 14 bases lying between them. This CDR3 comprises 13 residues. In nucleotides, the CDR3 is TGTGCCAGCACCCTGGGACTCGGAAATGAGCAGTTCTTC. Amino acid sequence: CASTLGLGNEQFF.

This chain joins TRBV29-1 and TRBJ2-6; D perhaps matches TRBD1 (6 bases). Germline assignment: CDR1 SQVTM and CDR2 ANQGSEA. CDR3 length: 15 amino acids. V dropped 4 bases and J dropped 1 base, with 11 bases sitting between them. CDR3: CSVGGTGSGANVLTF. CDR3 coding DNA: TGCAGCGTTGGGGGTACAGGGTCTGGGGCCAACGTCCTGACTTTC.

The rearrangement joins TRBV6-5 to TRBJ2-7; D might be TRBD1 (5 bases). Germline loops: CDR1 MNHEY, CDR2 SVGAGI. V was clipped by 3 bases and J by 4 bases, with 10 bases between them. The CDR3 is 13 amino acids. CDR3 nucleotide sequence: TGTGCCAGCAGTTATTCAGGGTTGTACGAGCAGTACTTC. Residues: CASSYSGLYEQYF.

The V call is TRBV28, the J call TRBJ2-2, with 9 positions matching TRBD1. J lost 4 bases, V lost 6 bases, and 6 bases had no gene match. CDR3 length: 15 residues. Germline lookup yields CDR1 MDHEN and CDR2 SYDVKM. In nucleotides, the CDR3 is TGTGCCAGCAGCTTTGGACAGGGGAGCACCGGGGAGCTGTTTTTT. Its protein product is CASSFGQGSTGELFF.

The chain recombines TRBV9 with TRBJ1-1; 7 nucleotides agree with TRBD1. J was trimmed by 4 bases and V by 4 bases; bases with no gene match: 10. Per germline, CDR1 SGDLS and CDR2 YYNGEE. The CDR3 covers 15 residues. Here the CDR3 DNA reads TGTGCCAGCAGCCCGCCGACAGGGAGCCCCACTGAAGCTTTCTTT. Residues: CASSPPTGSPTEAFF.

The table lists this clone with a count of one. The rearrangement uses TRBV3-1 (or the pseudogene TRBV3-2) and TRBJ2-7, with TRBD1 matching over 10 bases. This CDR3 comprises 18 residues. From germline, CDR1 is LGHDT and CDR2 YNNKEL (reference sequence). The V and J ends lost 0 bases and 0 bases, in that order; junction bases with no gene match: 8. The CDR3 sequence: CASSQDGTGARSSYEQYF. DNA for the CDR3: TGTGCCAGCAGCCAAGACGGGACAGGGGCCCGTTCCTCCTACGAGCAGTACTTC.

This sequence joins TRBV7-9 and TRBJ2-5; 7 nucleotides align to TRBD1. There are 16 residues in the CDR3. Trimming at V came to 3 bases and at J to 3 bases, leaving 10 bases not matched to a gene. CDR1 and CDR2 (germline): SEHNR, FQNEAQ (reference sequence). The CDR3 is CASSFFWTGEKETQYF. CDR3 DNA: TGTGCCAGCAGCTTTTTCTGGACAGGAGAAAAAGAGACCCAGTACTTC.

Only a few counts were recorded for this clone. The chain recombines TRBV27 with TRBJ2-1; D may be TRBD2 (5 bases). V shed 3 bases and J shed 10 bases, with 7 bases lying between them. The CDR3 is 11 amino acids. Germline CDR1 MNHEY, CDR2 SMNVEV (reference sequence). The CDR3 region is CASSLTGEQFF. The CDR3 bases are TGTGCCAGCAGTTTGACGGGGGAGCAGTTCTTC.

The V call is TRBV6-5, the J call TRBJ2-2, with TRBD2 identical over 10 bases. CDR1 MNHEY and CDR2 SVGAGI come from the germline V gene. The length of the CDR3 is 15 residues. The junction had 4 bases not matched to a gene; V was cut back by 5 bases and J by 4 bases. The CDR3 DNA reads TGTGCCAGCAGTCCTGGACTAGCGGCCACCGGGGAGCTGTTTTTT. Translating it yields CASSPGLAATGELFF.

J is TRBJ2-5 and V is TRBV10-1; perhaps TRBD2 as D (5 bases). There are 14 residues in the CDR3. Germline V gene lookup returns CDR1 WNHNN and CDR2 SYGVQD (reference sequence). Trimming removed 9 bases from V and 2 bases from J, with 16 bases in between. Written as DNA, the CDR3 is TGCGCCAGTTTGGGGAGAATGGGTCAAGAGACCCAGTACTTC. Translating gives CASLGRMGQETQYF.

The chain joins TRBV12-3 or TRBV12-4 to TRBJ2-3, with D tentatively TRBD2 (5 bases). This CDR3 contains 12 residues. The germline V and J ends were trimmed by 5 bases and 7 bases, with 10 bases remaining between them. CDR3 sequence (DNA): TGTGCCAGCAGTATGGCCGGGAATACGCAGTATTTT. It is translated as CASSMAGNTQYF.

This clone appeared a single time. The rearrangement uses TRBV2 and TRBJ1-1, with D maybe TRBD1 (5 bases). V was shortened by 5 bases and J by 2 bases, with 9 bases between the two germline ends. CDR1 and CDR2 (germline): SNHLY, FYNNEI. The CDR3 is 13 residues long. The CDR3 spells CASSLDRNTEAFF. The DNA of the CDR3 is TGTGCCAGCAGTCTAGACAGAAACACTGAAGCTTTCTTT.

This chain connects TRBV24-1 to TRBJ1-2, with 9 nucleotides matching TRBD1. With V trimmed by 7 bases and J by 4 bases, 6 bases remained unmatched. CDR3 size: 14 residues. Germline V lookup: CDR1 KGHDR, CDR2 SFDVKD. DNA of the CDR3: TGTGCCACCAGGCCGGGACAGGGAATCTATGGCTACACCTTC. This codes for CATRPGQGIYGYTF.

The chain has TRBV5-5 and TRBJ1-3; D might be TRBD1 (6 bases). V lost 0 bases to trimming and J lost 3 bases, with 13 bases between them. Looked up from germline, CDR1 is SGHKS and CDR2 is YYEKEE (reference sequence). This CDR3 comprises 16 residues. CDR3 region: CASSLAVGAYGNTIYF. The CDR3 DNA is TGTGCCAGCAGCTTGGCGGTGGGGGCGTATGGAAACACCATATATTTT.

This rearrangement joins TRBV5-8 to TRBJ1-6, with 8 bases matching TRBD1. V shed 2 bases and J 5 bases; nucleotides not matched to a gene: 15. This CDR3 is built from 19 residues. Germline V lookup: CDR1 SGHTS, CDR2 YDEGEE. The CDR3 nucleotides read TGTGCCAGCAGCTTAAAAAGGGCAGGCCAGGGGGCGAATAATTCACCCCTCCACTTT. This gives the protein CASSLKRAGQGANNSPLHF.

The V call is TRBV9, the J call TRBJ1-6; 7 bases align to TRBD1. The CDR3 extends over 16 amino acids. With 2 bases clipped from V and 6 bases from J, the junction kept 8 bases outside the gene matches. Per the germline V gene, CDR1 is SGDLS and CDR2 is YYNGEE. The CDR3 nucleotides read TGTGCCAGCAGCGTGACACCGACAGGGTTTAATTCACCCCTCCACTTT. This codes for CASSVTPTGFNSPLHF. Combining the CDR3 with reference TRBV9 and TRBJ1-6 gives the whole variable domain DSGVTQTPKHLITATGQRVTLRCSPRSGDLSVYWYQQSLDQGLQFLIQYYNGEERAKGNILERFSAQQFPDLHSELNLSSLELGDSALYFCASSVTPTGFNSPLHFGNGTRLTVT.

V gene TRBV3-1 (or the pseudogene TRBV3-2) combines with J gene TRBJ2-3; TRBD1 is a possible D gene (5 bases). Germline CDR1 reads LGHDT; CDR2 reads YNNKEL (reference sequence). V lost 2 bases and J lost 2, with 14 bases in between. The CDR3 runs 16 residues. The CDR3 sequence is CASSQLRQGNTDTQYF. The DNA of the CDR3 is TGTGCCAGCAGCCAACTCAGGCAGGGTAACACAGATACGCAGTATTTT.

This clone was observed once. The chain uses TRBV23-1 and TRBJ1-5; TRBD1 matches 9 bases. TRBV23-1 is an open reading frame, and its role is uncertain. J gave up 4 bases and V 0 bases, and 19 bases lay outside the gene matches. The CDR3 totals 21 residues. The CDR3 DNA is TGCGCCAGCAGTCAATCCATATCACCCAAACAGGGGGCGATTAGTAATCAGCCCCAGCATTTT. Translated: CASSQSISPKQGAISNQPQHF.

This clone was detected only a few times. The J gene is TRBJ1-2, the V gene TRBV27, with D possibly being TRBD1 (5 bases). Germline V gene data show CDR1 as MNHEY and CDR2 as SMNVEV (reference sequence). Trimming took off 5 bases at V and 0 bases at J, with 16 bases between the two ends. The CDR3 loop spans 16 amino acids. The CDR3 coding sequence is TGTGCCAGCAGTCTCTTCGGCAGGGCACCTAACTATGGCTACACCTTC. Its protein product is CASSLFGRAPNYGYTF.

The V gene is TRBV20-1, the J gene TRBJ2-7, with 7 positions matching TRBD1. Germline lookup yields CDR1 DFQATT and CDR2 SNEGSKA (reference sequence). The CDR3 covers 14 residues. V lost 3 bases and J lost 0; bases outside the gene matches: 5. The CDR3 DNA reads TGCAGTGCTAGTTGGGACAGAGTCTCCTACGAGCAGTACTTC. Translating gives CSASWDRVSYEQYF.

V usage is TRBV29-1 and J usage is TRBJ2-7; 7 nucleotides line up with TRBD1. CDR1 is SQVTM, CDR2 ANQGSEA, per germline. The trim removed 4 bases at V and 8 bases at J, leaving 14 bases unmatched. This CDR3 has 14 amino acids. CDR3 nucleotide sequence: TGCAGCGTTGCGCCGGGACAGATTGCTACGAAGCAGTACTTC. Amino acids: CSVAPGQIATKQYF.

This rearrangement joins TRBV7-8 to TRBJ1-5; 8 bases map to TRBD1. The CDR3 is made up of 14 amino acids. The V gene's germline CDR1 is SGHVS and CDR2 FQNEAQ. Trimming took 5 bases from V and 7 from J; bases not matched to a gene: 7. CDR3 nucleotide sequence: TGTGCCAGCAGCCTGGACAGGGTTGGCCAGCCCCAGCATTTT. Amino acid sequence: CASSLDRVGQPQHF.